Described below is a single T cell receptor (beta chain) sequence and its context. This clonotype appeared a few times. Its antigen remains unidentified. No clone much larger than this one lies a single base away; base qualities are absent. The data are from a study of T cell repertoires in cytomegalovirus infection (dated by TCRdb to between 2019 and 2020). As for the study more broadly: Because public TCR beta signatures pointed to carriage of CMV infection together with the matching HLA type, the HLA type of each donor mattered for the analysis. Overall study results and their limits: In the ex vivo response, HLA-C-restricted CMV-specific TCR beta clonotypes were dominant, and in two of eight donors the single most frequent clonotype came from this HLA-C-restricted group. In both this cohort and an independent cohort of 350 or so donors, the cumulative frequency of public TCR beta family members distinguished carriers of CMV infection plus the relevant HLA type.

Sequenced on an Illumina HiSeq 1500. TCRdb passed the public sequencing reads through fastp at Q25 and MiXCR, retaining productive beta sequences. Each CDR3 protein gets just one entry, which takes the most common genes and DNA from the rows behind it. In this sample the table shows around 630,000 distinct CDR3 sequences, approximately 25% of which occur a single time. Of the sample, approximately 8% is held by the ten largest clones. This clonotype originated in a human donor in good health (CMV status not recorded). Some clones in this sample may be carry-over from other donors' samples. Sequences were obtained from CD8+ T cells from PBMCs.

The CDR3 protein is CASSYSGREAYEQYF. The nucleotide sequence is TGTGCCAGCAGTTACTCGGGCCGCGAAGCCTACGAGCAGTACTTC. This chain is built from TRBV6-2 or TRBV6-3 and TRBJ2-7, with the D gene uncertain. The CDR3 sequence holds 15 residues, the cysteine and phenylalanine included. CDR3 DNA is the only sequence kept; it has 45 bases, read in frame from the first base. A distance of 11 bases separates the germline ends of V and J, which lose 0 bases and 2 bases respectively. CDR1 MNHEY and CDR2 SVGEGT are derived from the germline V gene.